A single T cell receptor (beta chain) is shown here with its context. This sample was included in a study of blood T cell repertoires in COVID-19. Study-wide background: T cells, B-cell-depleted T cells, or PBMCs supplied cDNA or gDNA.

Losses at the gene ends were 8 bases for V and 9 bases for J; bases not matched to a gene: 6. The CDR3 runs to 12 residues. The protocol was immunoSEQ multiplex PCR, while the TCRdb copy is restricted to in-frame clones and leaves out a portion. The sample carries 85,000 to 130,000 clones, approximately 87% recorded once. Material for sequencing was peripheral blood. This chain connects TRBV12-3 or TRBV12-4 to TRBJ2-1; 8 bases fit TRBD1. This receptor was taken from a man aged 45-65 years with acute or convalescent COVID-19. The CDR3 here is CASGQGAREQFF. For the CDR3, the DNA is TGTGCCAGCGGTCAGGGGGCCCGTGAGCAGTTCTTC.